The clone carrying this T cell receptor beta chain was seen once. The antigen remains unidentified. A much larger clone sits a single nucleotide away, making a read error possible. Then a second PCR, running about 6 to 12 cycles, was carried out with a sample-barcoded 5' primer and a J-beta primer mix. From the 5' RACE reads, TCRdb called clonotypes with MiXCR, one entry per CDR3 protein. The data show about 770,000 distinct CDR3 sequences, with more than 40% seen just once and approximately 19% held by the top ten. CDR1 is MDHEN, CDR2 SYDVKM, per germline. V gave up 7 bases and J gave up 12 bases, with 16 bases separating them. CDR3 length equals 12 residues. This sample is drawn from a study of blood T cells in healthy people across ages. Study observations and caveats: Per million T cells, TCR beta diversity dropped roughly linearly as age increased.

The sequenced sample consisted of blood. The chain recombines TRBV28 with TRBJ1-5; D gene uncertain. This sequence was found in a man between 60 and 75 years old in good health. CDR3 amino acids: CASIPPGSHQHF. For the CDR3, the DNA is TGTGCCAGCATTCCACCCGGGAGCCACCAGCATTTT.